The 7 T cell receptor beta chains presented below share a single source sample, sequenced in a study of T cell responses to AZD1222 COVID-19 vaccine. Measured with immunoSEQ multiplex PCR; TCRdb has only the in-frame clones, and not every one. The sample has 100,000 to 120,000 clones; 87% are singletons. Material: peripheral blood, obtained on day 0 of AZD1222 vaccination. The receptors here all came from an adult in good health.

The V gene is TRBV15, the J gene TRBJ2-3, with 7 bases that match TRBD1. Germline CDR1 and CDR2: LNHNV and YYDKDF (reference sequence). This CDR3 has 14 residues. The J segment lost 6 bases and the V segment lost 5 bases, leaving 8 bases of the junction unmatched. The CDR3 region has the DNA TGTGCCACCAGCGGAACGCAGGGGGAGGATACGCAGTATTTT. This gives the protein CATSGTQGEDTQYF.

The genes are TRBV28 and TRBJ2-5, with D perhaps TRBD2 (6 bases). The CDR3 has 21 amino acids. The V gene's germline CDR1 is MDHEN and CDR2 SYDVKM. The CDR3 reads CGTLTGVRPPAPLHHQETQYF. The CDR3 DNA is TGTGGTACTTTGACGGGAGTCCGCCCACCGGCCCCTCTCCATCATCAAGAGACCCAGTACTTC.

In this sample, this clone turned up once. The J gene is TRBJ1-4, the V gene TRBV18; TRBD1 aligns across 7 bases. The germline CDR1 and CDR2 sequences are KGHSH and LQKENI. There are 15 residues in the CDR3. V lost 3 bases to trimming and J lost 7 bases; unmatched junction nucleotides: 8. CDR3 nucleotide sequence: TGTGCCAGCTCACCTCGACAGGGTGAGGGTGAAAAACTGTTTTTT. Translated: CASSPRQGEGEKLFF.

The chain combines TRBV21-1 with TRBJ2-1. TRBV21-1 is recorded as a pseudogene. The CDR3 covers 20 residues. The CDR3 spells CASSKDRGGRPTSLYNEQFF. The CDR3 region has the DNA TGTGCCAGCAGCAAAGACCGAGGGGGGCGCCCCACCTCCCTTTACAATGAGCAGTTCTTC.

This clone appeared a few times. The V and J genes are TRBV6-5 and TRBJ1-2; D ambiguous. This CDR3 is 12 amino acids long. Germline lookup yields CDR1 MNHEY and CDR2 SVGAGI. Trimming took off 4 bases at V and 14 bases at J, with 17 bases between the two ends. CDR3 amino acids: CASSSTDGAWTF. The CDR3 nucleotides are TGTGCCAGCAGTTCGACCGACGGCGCATGGACCTTC.

This clone has more than one count but fewer than ten. The V gene is TRBV30, the J gene TRBJ1-2, with D perhaps TRBD1 (6 bases). The CDR3 runs 14 residues. V was trimmed by 1 base and J by 8 bases, leaving 17 bases between them. Germline V gives CDR1 GTSNPN, CDR2 SVGIG (reference sequence). This chain's CDR3 is CAWSGNRAEGGYTF. CDR3 coding DNA: TGTGCCTGGAGTGGAAACAGGGCCGAGGGAGGCTACACCTTC.

The table lists this clone with a few counts. This sequence joins TRBV12-3 or TRBV12-4 and TRBJ1-5, with D unresolved. The CDR3 is 13 amino acids. The V and J ends lost 4 bases and 2 bases respectively, with 6 bases between them. The CDR3 bases are TGTGCCAGCAGTTCCTTCGGCAATCAGCCCCAGCATTTT. This gives the protein CASSSFGNQPQHF.